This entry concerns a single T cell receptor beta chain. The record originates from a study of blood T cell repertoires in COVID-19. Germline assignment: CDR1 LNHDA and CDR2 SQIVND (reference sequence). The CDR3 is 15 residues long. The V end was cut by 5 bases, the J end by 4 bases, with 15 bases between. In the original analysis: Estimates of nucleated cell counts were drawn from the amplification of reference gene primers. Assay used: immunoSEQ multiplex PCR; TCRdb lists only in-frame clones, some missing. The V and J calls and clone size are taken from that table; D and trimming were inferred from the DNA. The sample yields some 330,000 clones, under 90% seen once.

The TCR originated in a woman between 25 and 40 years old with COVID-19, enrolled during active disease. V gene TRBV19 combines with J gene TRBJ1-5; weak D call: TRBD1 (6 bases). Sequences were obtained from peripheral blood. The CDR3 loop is CASSVTGGWNQPQHF. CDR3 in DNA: TGTGCCAGTAGTGTTACTGGGGGCTGGAATCAGCCCCAGCATTTT.